Only one count was recorded for the clone carrying this TCR beta chain. This sample was included in a study of blood T cell repertoires in COVID-19. J was trimmed by 5 bases and V by 2 bases; bases with no gene match: 7. The length of the CDR3 is 14 residues. The V gene's germline CDR1 is GTSNPN and CDR2 SVGIG (reference sequence). Profiled with immunoSEQ multiplex PCR; TCRdb holds only in-frame clones, not every one. The top ten hold 6% to 7% of the sample, which has more than 60,000 clones, 80% to 90% seen once. The genes are TRBV30 and TRBJ1-2; 8 bases map to TRBD1. The TCR was taken from a man between 60 and 75 years old with acute or convalescent COVID-19. The sample taken for sequencing was peripheral blood. The chain's CDR3 is CAWSNGQGRYGYTF. The CDR3 DNA reads as TGTGCCTGGAGTAACGGACAGGGACGATATGGCTACACCTTC.